This T cell receptor (beta chain) was captured by sequencing in a study of T cell responses to AZD1222 COVID-19 vaccine. The CDR3 covers 13 residues. Germline CDR1 reads SGHRS; CDR2 reads YFSETQ. Trimming left V 0 bases short and J 4 bases short, with 7 bases between. Second-dose intervals near 4 or 12 weeks were combined. About this clone: Other DNA sequences within the sample encode an identical CDR3.

Sequencing was performed with immunoSEQ multiplex PCR; in TCRdb, only in-frame clones are kept and a portion is missing. The sample carries 150,000 or so clones, 92% recorded once. The chain carries TRBV5-1 and TRBJ1-2; D may be TRBD1 (5 bases). This receptor was taken from an adult who received the AZD1222 COVID-19 vaccine. The sample consisted of peripheral blood, taken 28 days after the second AZD1222 dose. This chain's CDR3 is CASSLGDGYGYTF. The CDR3 bases are TGCGCCAGCAGCTTGGGGGACGGCTATGGCTACACCTTC. Based on the CDR3 plus reference TRBV5-1 and TRBJ1-2, the full variable domain is KAGVTQTPRYLIKTRGQQVTLSCSPISGHRSVSWYQQTPGQGLQFLFEYFSETQRNKGNFPGRFSGRQFSNSRSEMNVSTLELGDSALYLCASSLGDGYGYTFGSGTRLTVV.